Presented here are 10 T cell receptor beta chains from one specimen sequenced in a study of persistence of HIV-infected CD4 T cells. The immunoSEQ assay was version 4, run in survey mode. Method: immunoSEQ multiplex PCR; TCRdb's copy keeps in-frame clones and lacks some. The sample contains tens of thousands of clones, about 77% of which appear only once. No cognate antigen is known for these TCRs. The stimulus was an HIV-1 Gag 15-mer peptide pool, about 1.1 ug/peptide/mL. CD40L/CD69 double-negative CD45RO-high memory CD4+ T cells were collected. This specimen was CD4+ T cells sorted from PBMCs after roughly 18-hour stimulation, taken from a patient who received antiretroviral therapy. The receptors derive from an adult man with HIV who was CMV-seropositive.

J is TRBJ2-3 and V is TRBV7-9; perhaps TRBD1 as D (6 bases). V shed 3 bases and J shed 2 bases, with 12 bases lying between them. Germline CDR1 and CDR2: SEHNR and FQNEAQ (reference sequence). CDR3 length: 15 residues. CDR3 amino acids: CASSFPQGNTDTQYF. DNA for the CDR3: TGTGCCAGCAGCTTCCCACAGGGTAACACAGATACGCAGTATTTT.

V usage is TRBV24-1 and J usage is TRBJ1-2, with 12 nucleotides matching TRBD1. The CDR3 consists of 16 residues. The germline V gene has CDR1 KGHDR and CDR2 SFDVKD. V lost 4 bases to trimming and J lost 4 bases; unmatched junction nucleotides: 6. The CDR3 region is CATSETGTGGIYGYTF. CDR3 DNA sequence: TGTGCCACCAGTGAGACCGGGACAGGGGGCATCTATGGCTACACCTTC.

The V and J genes are TRBV5-1 and TRBJ2-5, with D perhaps matching TRBD2 (7 bases). V was shortened by 0 bases and J by 8 bases, with 14 bases between the two germline ends. Germline loops: CDR1 SGHRS, CDR2 YFSETQ. The CDR3 length is 14 residues. The CDR3 sequence: CASSLDLGGATQYF. DNA of the CDR3: TGCGCCAGCAGCTTGGATTTAGGGGGGGCCACCCAGTACTTC.

The gene calls are TRBV6-5 and TRBJ2-7; 8 bases agree with TRBD1. Germline lookup yields CDR1 MNHEY and CDR2 SVGAGI. After removal of 6 bases from V and 0 bases from J, the junction contained 4 bases not matched to a gene. There are 14 residues in the CDR3. Written as DNA, the CDR3 is TGTGCCAGCAGAACACAGGGGGGCTCCTACGAGCAGTACTTC. Amino acid sequence: CASRTQGGSYEQYF.

This chain joins TRBV6-5 and TRBJ1-6; 7 nucleotides match TRBD1. CDR1 MNHEY and CDR2 SVGAGI come from the germline V gene. The CDR3 runs to 15 residues. Germline trimming cut 0 bases from V and 8 bases from J; bases unmatched to any gene: 4. CDR3 DNA: TGTGCCAGCAGTTACTCAAGCAGGGGGGATTCACCCCTCCACTTT. Amino acid sequence: CASSYSSRGDSPLHF.

The chain combines TRBV6-5 with TRBJ2-7; D is possibly TRBD1 (5 bases). Germline CDR1 MNHEY, CDR2 SVGAGI. V lost 6 bases and J lost 3, with 18 bases in between. The CDR3 has 15 amino acids. CDR3 sequence: CASRILGHANYEQYF. CDR3 sequence (DNA): TGTGCCAGCAGAATCCTTGGACACGCTAACTACGAGCAGTACTTC.

This clone was picked up one time. This chain joins TRBV5-5 and TRBJ2-1; no clear D. V was trimmed by 1 base and J by 5 bases, leaving 4 bases between them. The CDR3 has 12 amino acids. CDR1 SGHKS and CDR2 YYEKEE come from the germline V gene (reference sequence). In DNA form, the CDR3 reads TGTGCCAGCAGCTTGACCGACAATGAGCAGTTCTTC. Translation gives CASSLTDNEQFF.

This chain joins TRBV5-1 and TRBJ1-3, with D maybe TRBD1 (5 bases). V was shortened by 0 bases and J by 0 bases, with 10 bases between the two germline ends. The CDR3 runs to 16 residues. Germline V gene data show CDR1 as SGHRS and CDR2 as YFSETQ. CDR3 in amino acids: CASSLGDSSSGNTIYF. CDR3 nucleotide sequence: TGCGCCAGCAGCTTGGGGGACTCTAGCTCTGGAAACACCATATATTTT.

J is TRBJ1-2 and V is TRBV4-1; D gene uncertain. V lost 0 bases, J lost 4 bases, and 18 bases lay in between. Looked up from germline, CDR1 is MGHRA and CDR2 is YSYEKL. This CDR3 has 17 amino acids. The CDR3 loop reads CASSQDARLVSGYGYTF. The CDR3 region has the DNA TGCGCCAGCAGCCAAGATGCCAGGTTGGTTTCTGGCTATGGCTACACCTTC.

The chain combines TRBV3-1 (or the pseudogene TRBV3-2) with TRBJ1-5; D not certain. The germline gives CDR1 LGHDT, CDR2 YNNKEL (reference sequence). Trimming took off 1 base at V and 4 bases at J, with 11 bases between the two ends. The length of the CDR3 is 15 residues. The CDR3: CASSQGLGANQPQHF. In nucleotides, the CDR3 is TGTGCCAGCAGCCAAGGACTGGGTGCTAATCAGCCCCAGCATTTT.